This TCR beta chain was identified in a study of T cell responses to AZD1222 COVID-19 vaccine. The study, taken as a whole, reports: Spike-specific TCRs gained breadth and depth after people received two AZD1222 doses. The donors showed a predominance of white British ancestry and of females, with possible underestimation of clonal diversity.

Profiled with immunoSEQ multiplex PCR; TCRdb holds only in-frame clones, not every one. Of approximately 170,000 clones in the sample, around 92% were seen once. The ends were cut back, 0 bases at V and 7 bases at J, with 13 bases in the middle. Per germline, CDR1 SGDLS and CDR2 YYNGEE. The CDR3 sequence is 15 residues long. This clone was observed once. Antigen unknown. The study pooled second doses at about 4 or about 12 weeks. The starting material was peripheral blood, obtained 28 days after the second AZD1222 dose. The receptor comes from an adult who received the AZD1222 COVID-19 vaccine. This rearrangement joins TRBV9 to TRBJ2-2; no clear D. The CDR3 region is CASSVGSGTSGELFF. CDR3 nucleotide sequence: TGTGCCAGCAGCGTAGGCTCAGGAACAAGCGGGGAGCTGTTTTTT.